One and the same sample provided the 11 T cell receptor beta chains below, sequenced in a study of T cells in Graves' hyperthyroidism and ophthalmopathy. Researchers amplified the TCR beta CDR3 regions from RNA transcripts. HTBI primers were the set used in a first-round RT-PCR of the TCR CDR3. TCRdb recomputed calls from the multiplex PCR reads with MiXCR, one row per CDR3 protein. The sample consists of hundreds of thousands of distinct CDR3 sequences, roughly 14% of them appearing once. Sequenced sample: blood. Receptor source: a woman aged 40 to 50 with Graves' ophthalmopathy.

This clonotype was recorded at least ten times. The V call is TRBV19, the J call TRBJ1-1; weak D call: TRBD1 (5 bases). The CDR3 spans 16 residues. Germline lookup yields CDR1 LNHDA and CDR2 SQIVND (reference sequence). With 2 bases removed from V and 1 base from J, the gap between germline ends came to 14 bases. The CDR3: CASSIRQGYPNTEAFF. The CDR3 DNA reads as TGTGCCAGTAGTATACGTCAGGGTTACCCGAACACTGAAGCTTTCTTT.

On this clonotype: A read error is possible here, since a much larger clone lies one base away. V usage is TRBV27 and J usage is TRBJ1-2; unclear D gene. Per the germline V gene, CDR1 is MNHEY and CDR2 is SMNVEV (reference sequence). This CDR3 is 13 amino acids long. CDR3 sequence reads: CASSLNSYHGHTF. As DNA, the CDR3 is TGTGCCAGCAGTTTAAACAGCTATCATGGCCACACCTTC.

This clonotype was seen more than once but under ten times. V is TRBV19 and J is TRBJ2-7; TRBD1 matches at 7 bases. With V trimmed by 1 base and J by 5 bases, 8 bases remained unmatched. The CDR3 runs 15 residues. Germline CDR1 and CDR2: LNHDA and SQIVND (reference sequence). The CDR3 DNA sequence: TGTGCCAGTAGTATAGGAGGACAGGTCCGGAACGAGCAGTACTTC. Amino acids: CASSIGGQVRNEQYF.

The chain is built from TRBV15 and TRBJ2-7; 7 nucleotides line up with TRBD1. The junction had 0 bases not matched to a gene; V was cut back by 1 base and J by 0 bases. In germline, CDR1 is LNHNV, CDR2 YYDKDF (reference sequence). The length of the CDR3 is 14 residues. The CDR3 region has the DNA TGTGCCACCAGCAGAGCAGGGGGCTCCTACGAGCAGTACTTC. It specifies CATSRAGGSYEQYF.

The chain recombines TRBV19 with TRBJ1-1; maybe TRBD1 (5 bases). Looked up from germline, CDR1 is LNHDA and CDR2 is SQIVND (reference sequence). CDR3 length: 13 amino acids. V was pared by 11 bases and J by 1 base, with 14 bases between. The chain's CDR3 is CAVRQQRNTEAFF. The CDR3 DNA is TGTGCCGTGAGACAGCAAAGGAACACTGAAGCTTTCTTT. Variable domain in full (rest from reference TRBV19 and TRBJ1-1): DGGITQSPKYLFRKEGQNVTLSCEQNLNHDAMYWYRQDPGQGLRLIYYSQIVNDFQKGDIAEGYSVSREKKESFPLTVTSAQKNPTAFYLCAVRQQRNTEAFFGQGTRLTVV.

This clonotype was seen only a few times. The chain combines TRBV5-1 with TRBJ2-7; 9 nucleotides line up with TRBD2. Germline V gives CDR1 SGHRS, CDR2 YFSETQ. The CDR3 has 16 amino acids. Losses at the gene ends were 2 bases for V and 1 base for J; bases not matched to a gene: 7. The CDR3 nucleotides read TGCGCCAGCAGCTTACTTAGCGGGAGTTCATCCTACGAGCAGTACTTC. Residues: CASSLLSGSSSYEQYF.

This clonotype was detected ten times or more. This chain uses TRBV6-5 with TRBJ1-1; TRBD1 is a possible D gene (5 bases). The CDR3 is 13 amino acids. The germline CDR1 and CDR2 sequences are MNHEY and SVGAGI. Trimming stripped 2 bases from V and 5 bases from J, with 9 bases between. CDR3 nucleotides: TGTGCCAGCAGTTACCAGGGAATTACTGAAGCTTTCTTT. Amino acid sequence: CASSYQGITEAFF.

This clonotype was seen repeatedly, ten times or more. The chain combines TRBV28 with TRBJ1-2; the D gene is possibly TRBD1 (6 bases). The CDR3 has 13 amino acids. Trimming shortened V by 10 bases and J by 3 bases, and 15 bases separated the two germline ends. Germline CDR1 MDHEN, CDR2 SYDVKM. The CDR3, as DNA: TGTGCCACGGGGGGCAGGGCGGACTATGGCTACACCTTC. Amino acids: CATGGRADYGYTF.

This clonotype was detected many times. J is TRBJ2-5 and V is TRBV5-1; tentatively, D is TRBD1 or TRBD2 (5 bases each). The CDR3 is made up of 15 amino acids. V gave up 1 base and J gave up 8 bases, with 18 bases separating them. Germline-derived CDR1 and CDR2 are SGHRS and YFSETQ. The CDR3 sequence: CASSLSGPGLSTQYF. The CDR3 nucleotides are TGCGCCAGCAGCTTGTCGGGACCGGGTCTGAGTACCCAGTACTTC.

This clonotype was seen at least ten times. This sequence joins TRBV20-1 and TRBJ2-5; TRBD2 aligns across 7 bases. Trimming at V came to 3 bases and at J to 0 bases, leaving 4 bases not matched to a gene. Germline values: CDR1 DFQATT, CDR2 SNEGSKA (reference sequence). This CDR3 comprises 14 residues. CDR3 region: CSASLAEYQETQYF. The CDR3 coding sequence is TGCAGTGCTAGCCTAGCGGAGTACCAAGAGACCCAGTACTTC.

This clonotype was found a few times. CDR3 region: CASSPAARSSGANVLTF. In nucleotides, the CDR3 is TGTGCCAGCAGCCCTGCCGCGCGGAGCTCTGGGGCCAACGTCCTGACTTTC. This chain links TRBV7-3 with TRBJ2-6, with D uncertain. From germline, CDR1 is SGHTA and CDR2 FQGTGA. V was clipped by 5 bases and J by 0 bases, with 14 bases between them. This CDR3 is 17 amino acids long.